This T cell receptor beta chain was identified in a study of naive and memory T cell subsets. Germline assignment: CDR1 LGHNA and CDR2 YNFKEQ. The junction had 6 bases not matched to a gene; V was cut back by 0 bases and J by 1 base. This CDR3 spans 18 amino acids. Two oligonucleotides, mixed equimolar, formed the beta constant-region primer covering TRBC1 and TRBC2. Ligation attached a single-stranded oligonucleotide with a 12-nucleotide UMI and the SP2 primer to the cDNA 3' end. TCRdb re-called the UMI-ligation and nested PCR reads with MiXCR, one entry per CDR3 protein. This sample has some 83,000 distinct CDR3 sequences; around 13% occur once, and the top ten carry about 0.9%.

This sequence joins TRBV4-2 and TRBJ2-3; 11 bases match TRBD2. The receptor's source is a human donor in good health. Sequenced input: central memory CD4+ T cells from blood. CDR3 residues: CASSQDPLAGAGTDTQYF. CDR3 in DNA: TGTGCCAGCAGCCAAGACCCACTAGCGGGAGCGGGCACAGATACGCAGTATTTT.